The 9 T cell receptor beta chains below all came from one sample that was sequenced in a study of T-cell memory formation after mild COVID-19. TCRdb used MiXCR to reprocess the 5' RACE reads, holding one entry per CDR3 protein. This table holds around 310,000 distinct CDR3 sequences, around a fifth found once. Sequenced sample: PBMCs or a T cell subset sorted from them (not recorded which). These receptors were taken from a man younger than 35 who had mild COVID-19 (a few samples of this study predate the infection). Cell type and time point are not known.

This chain links TRBV29-1 with TRBJ2-7; possibly TRBD1 for D (5 bases). Deletions cut 4 bases from V and 0 bases from J, with 10 bases between. Germline V CDR1 and CDR2: SQVTM, ANQGSEA. The CDR3 runs 13 residues. The CDR3 DNA follows: TGCAGCGTTGGATACAGGAGCTCCTACGAGCAGTACTTC. Translated, it gives CSVGYRSSYEQYF.

The DNA for the CDR3 is TGCGCCAGCAGCCACCGGGGGCAGGGCACTGAAGCTTTCTTT. This encodes CASSHRGQGTEAFF. This chain uses TRBV5-1 with TRBJ1-1; D perhaps matches TRBD1 (6 bases). From germline, CDR1 is SGHRS and CDR2 YFSETQ. This CDR3 has 14 amino acids. The ends were cut back, 4 bases at V and 4 bases at J, with 14 bases in the middle.

The CDR3 is CASSLSLGVDTEAFF. The CDR3 DNA is TGCGCCAGCAGCCTGTCTTTGGGGGTGGACACTGAAGCTTTCTTT. The V and J genes are TRBV5-1 and TRBJ1-1, with D possibly being TRBD1 (5 bases). Trimming pared 4 bases from V and 3 bases from J, leaving 16 bases between. The germline CDR1 and CDR2 sequences are SGHRS and YFSETQ. The CDR3 loop spans 15 amino acids.

V is TRBV5-1 and J is TRBJ2-2; possible D gene TRBD2, 5 bases. Germline CDR1 and CDR2: SGHRS and YFSETQ. V lost 4 bases and J lost 6, with 13 bases in between. The CDR3 has 14 amino acids. In DNA, the CDR3 is TGCGCCAGCAGCACCCGCGAGGGCCCCGGGGAGCTGTTTTTT. It translates to CASSTREGPGELFF.

This clonotype was seen only a few times. The chain has TRBV20-1 and TRBJ2-7; 9 bases match TRBD1. In germline, CDR1 is DFQATT, CDR2 SNEGSKA (reference sequence). There are 11 residues in the CDR3. The V segment lost 5 bases and the J segment 9 bases; nucleotides outside the gene matches: 5. The CDR3 region has the DNA TGCAGTGCTGGGAAGACAGGGGGGCAGTACGTC. Translated: CSAGKTGGQYV.

The rearrangement uses TRBV27 and TRBJ2-7; the D call may be TRBD1 or TRBD2 (5 bases each). There are 13 residues in the CDR3. CDR1 and CDR2 from the germline V gene are MNHEY and SMNVEV (reference sequence). Trimming removed 6 bases from V and 7 bases from J, with 16 bases in between. The DNA for the CDR3 is TGTGCCAGCAGAGGTAGGTCCTGGGGGGAGCAGTACGTC. Translation gives CASRGRSWGEQYV.

This chain joins TRBV6-5 and TRBJ2-7, with a weak D call TRBD1 (5 bases). V was pared by 5 bases and J by 7 bases, with 9 bases between. CDR3 length: 11 residues. CDR1 MNHEY and CDR2 SVGAGI come from the germline V gene. CDR3 nucleotides: TGTGCCAGCAGTGTTCCAGGGGAGCAGTACTTC. Protein: CASSVPGEQYF.

V and J are TRBV27 and TRBJ2-3; no definite D call. The CDR3 is 14 residues long. Trimming removed 4 bases at V and 5 bases at J, with 13 bases between. Germline CDR1 and CDR2: MNHEY and SMNVEV (reference sequence). For the CDR3, the DNA is TGTGCCAGCAGTTCCTTTCATGGTGAAGATACGCAGTATTTT. Residues: CASSSFHGEDTQYF.

The chain recombines TRBV29-1 with TRBJ2-5; 7 bases map to TRBD1. This CDR3 is built from 12 residues. Unmatched junction bases numbered 4, after V lost 6 bases and J lost 3 bases. Germline V gene data show CDR1 as SQVTM and CDR2 as ANQGSEA. The CDR3 DNA is TGCAGCGTCATAGACAGGGAAGAGACCCAGTACTTC. Translating it yields CSVIDREETQYF.